The sequence of this TCR beta chain was determined in a study of metastatic and nonmetastatic thyroid tumors. Germline CDR1 is SGHRS and CDR2 is YFSETQ. CDR3 size: 13 residues. The V gene lost 0 bases and the J gene lost 6 bases, with 6 bases spanning the gap. Study observations and caveats: Significantly higher TCR beta diversity was reportedly seen in malignant thyroid tumors than benign nodules, in blood and tumor.

The entire patient cohort was treatment-naive prior to thyroid surgery. TCRdb re-processed the PCR reads through MiXCR. The sample carries around 13,000 clones, 9.5% to 13% recorded once. This clone has ten or more counts. Its specificity is not known. The specimen sequenced was blood. The chain combines TRBV5-1 with TRBJ2-2; D call uncertain. The TCR was taken from a female donor with papillary thyroid cancer or a benign thyroid nodule (not recorded which). Some clones in this sample may be carry-over from other donors' samples. CDR3 protein: CASSLALSGELFF. The CDR3 region has the DNA TGCGCCAGCAGCTTGGCCCTCTCCGGGGAGCTGTTTTTT.